One sample yielded the 4 T cell receptor beta chains listed below, sequenced in a study of blood T cell repertoires in COVID-19. Profiling relied on immunoSEQ multiplex PCR, and the TCRdb table lists in-frame clones only, not all of them. The data contain approximately 150,000 clones, approximately 85% of them seen just once; the ten biggest clones take up 2.5% to 3%. Source material: peripheral blood. Receptor source: a woman older than 75 with COVID-19, enrolled during active disease.

This clone has only one observation. The chain recombines TRBV12-3 or TRBV12-4 with TRBJ2-1; the D is unclear. This CDR3 is built from 12 residues. V was trimmed by 2 bases and J by 7 bases, leaving 6 bases between them. CDR3 sequence (DNA): TGTGCCAGCAGTTTAATCGGTAATGAGCAGTTCTTC. Residues: CASSLIGNEQFF.

The chain recombines TRBV28 with TRBJ2-7; 8 bases match TRBD1. CDR1 and CDR2 (germline): MDHEN, SYDVKM. Trimming at V came to 10 bases and at J to 4 bases, leaving 6 bases not matched to a gene. The CDR3 totals 12 residues. CDR3 in amino acids: CATPRTGYEQYF. In DNA form, the CDR3 reads TGTGCCACCCCAAGGACAGGGTACGAGCAGTACTTC.

The rearrangement joins TRBV6-5 to TRBJ1-6; D perhaps matches TRBD1 (6 bases). This CDR3 comprises 14 residues. Trimming removed 5 bases at V and 7 bases at J, with 12 bases between. Germline V gene lookup returns CDR1 MNHEY and CDR2 SVGAGI. The CDR3 region is CASSKAGDNSPLHF. The CDR3 DNA is TGTGCCAGCAGTAAGGCAGGGGACAATTCACCCCTCCACTTT.

The chain employs TRBV5-1 and TRBJ2-1; 9 bases are a match to TRBD2. V was clipped by 2 bases and J by 6 bases; unmatched bases: 3. Germline V gene data show CDR1 as SGHRS and CDR2 as YFSETQ. The CDR3 length is 14 residues. The CDR3 reads CASSFSGSGNEQFF. In DNA, the CDR3 is TGCGCCAGCAGCTTTAGCGGGAGTGGCAATGAGCAGTTCTTC.